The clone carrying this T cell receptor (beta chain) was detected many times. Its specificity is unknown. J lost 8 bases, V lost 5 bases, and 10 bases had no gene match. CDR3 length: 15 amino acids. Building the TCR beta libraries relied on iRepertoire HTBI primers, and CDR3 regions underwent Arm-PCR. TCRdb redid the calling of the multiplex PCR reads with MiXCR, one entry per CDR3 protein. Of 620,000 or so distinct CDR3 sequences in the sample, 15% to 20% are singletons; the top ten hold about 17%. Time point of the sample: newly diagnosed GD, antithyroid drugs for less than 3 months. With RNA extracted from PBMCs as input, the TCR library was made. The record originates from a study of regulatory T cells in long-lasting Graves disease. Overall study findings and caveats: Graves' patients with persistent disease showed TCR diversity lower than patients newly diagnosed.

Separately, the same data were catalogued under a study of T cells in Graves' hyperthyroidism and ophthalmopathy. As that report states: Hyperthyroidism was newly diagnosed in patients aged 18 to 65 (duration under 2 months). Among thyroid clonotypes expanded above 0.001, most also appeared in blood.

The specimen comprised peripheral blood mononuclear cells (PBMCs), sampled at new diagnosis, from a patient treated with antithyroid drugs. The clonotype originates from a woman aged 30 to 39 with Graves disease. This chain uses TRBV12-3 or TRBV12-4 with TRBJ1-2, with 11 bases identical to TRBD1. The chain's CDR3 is CASSPQTGQGVGYTF. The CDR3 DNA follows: TGTGCCAGCAGTCCTCAGACGGGACAGGGGGTCGGCTACACCTTC.